The present T cell receptor beta chain was sequenced within a study of CD4+ T cells in melanoma. The protocol was immunoSEQ multiplex PCR, while the TCRdb copy is restricted to in-frame clones and leaves out a portion. The sample holds fewer than 20,000 clones, about four fifths seen once. The CDR3 sequence is 16 residues long. Trimming took off 0 bases at V and 8 bases at J, with 15 bases between the two ends. Germline CDR1 and CDR2: SGHTS and YDEGEE. This chain joins TRBV5-8 and TRBJ1-6; D not certain. Sample: cells from a culture (not recorded whether cultured in vitro). The clonotype comes from a human donor with melanoma. The CDR3 is CASSLVRSAKDSPLHF. The CDR3 DNA is TGTGCCAGCAGCTTGGTCCGTTCGGCGAAGGATTCACCCCTCCACTTT. The entire variable domain, with the rest obtained from reference TRBV5-8 and TRBJ1-6, is as follows: EAGVTQSPTHLIKTRGQQATLRCSPISGHTSVYWYQQALGLGLQFLLWYDEGEERNRGNFPPRFSGRQFPNYSSELNVNALELEDSALYLCASSLVRSAKDSPLHFGNGTRLTVT.